The clone carrying this T cell receptor beta chain was detected many times. This sample is drawn from a study of T-cell memory formation after mild COVID-19. With 0 bases removed from V and 2 bases from J, the gap between germline ends came to 15 bases. Germline CDR1 is LNHNV and CDR2 is YYDKDF (reference sequence). This CDR3 is 17 amino acids long. Libraries for TCRalpha and TCRbeta carried sample barcodes and unique molecular identifiers via 5'RACE. Via MiXCR, TCRdb re-called the 5' RACE reads, giving one row per CDR3 protein. The profile shows tens of thousands of distinct CDR3 sequences, approximately 13% of them singletons.

The chain employs TRBV15 and TRBJ2-3; TRBD1 is a possible D gene (6 bases). The receptor was derived from an adult woman who had mild COVID-19 (a few samples of this study predate the infection). Cell type and time point are not known. Sequencing was performed on PBMCs or a T cell subset sorted from them (not recorded which). Here the CDR3 reads CATSRDRLGASTDTQYF. The CDR3 DNA reads as TGTGCCACCAGCAGAGATCGATTGGGGGCCTCCACAGATACGCAGTATTTT. The full variable domain, in which reference TRBV15 and TRBJ2-3 provide the parts outside the CDR3, is DAMVIQNPRYQVTQFGKPVTLSCSQTLNHNVMYWYQQKSSQAPKLLFHYYDKDFNNEADTPDNFQSRRPNTSFCFLDIRSPGLGDTAMYLCATSRDRLGASTDTQYFGPGTRLTVL.